This TCR beta chain was retrieved from a study of T cells in Graves' hyperthyroidism and ophthalmopathy (dated by TCRdb to the late 2010s). For context, the study as a whole: To identify TCR V-J signatures that set the groups apart, the researchers used a discovery cohort of roughly 100 patients, made up of 40 to 45 with Graves' ophthalmopathy and some 58 with stable Graves' hyperthyroidism. The roughly 100 discovery patients were randomly divided into training and test sets at a 7:3 ratio. Once sampling was done, hyperthyroidism patients were given methimazole at a starting dose of 30 mg daily, whereas ophthalmopathy patients were given high-dose intravenous methylprednisolone. In more than 5 Graves' hyperthyroidism patients, the study also compared T-cell repertoires from thyroid tissue with T-cell repertoires from blood. The paper reports TCR Vbeta CDR3 sequencing of roughly 140 peripheral blood samples: around 41 ophthalmopathy, under 80 hyperthyroidism and approximately 17 progressor patients. Prospective prediction of ophthalmopathy was tested in an independent validation cohort consisting of 18 to 20 hyperthyroidism patients and 15 to 17 patients who later progressed to ophthalmopathy.

The paper as a whole reports these results and caveats: A 13 V-J signature model separated ophthalmopathy from stable hyperthyroidism, with nearly 90% sensitivity and 81.08% specificity in cross-validation and 80%/75% in testing. No statistical method was used to fix the sample size in advance, and group allocation was not hidden from the investigators. In validation, the model predicted progression to ophthalmopathy with roughly 70% sensitivity and less than 75% specificity, a median of about 6.7 months before onset. Blood samples also contained most of the expanded thyroid clonotypes (frequency above 0.001), which suggests that blood repertoires may reflect thyroid immune responses.

Stable Graves' hyperthyroidism was defined as the absence of progression to ophthalmopathy over 18 months of follow-up. The hyperthyroidism patients were between 18 and 65 years old and newly diagnosed, with a disease duration of less than 2 months. Patients with uncontrolled infections, other autoimmune diseases, pregnancy or lactation were excluded. Diagnoses were established on the basis of clinical symptoms, serum thyroxine and TRAb, thyroid ultrasound, and orbital computed tomography. Trizol reagent was used to extract total RNA, and RNA quality was then checked on an Agilent 2100 Bioanalyzer. This clonotype was seen many times. Its antigen is unknown. No clone much larger than this one lies a single base away; base qualities are absent. The TCR beta CDR3 regions were amplified from RNA transcripts. A first-round RT-PCR of the TCR CDR3 used the HTBI primer set with the Qiagen OneStep RT-PCR kit. The libraries were constructed in a second round of multiplex PCR and then size-selected and purified. Sequencing of the libraries was done on an Illumina HiSeq2000 using paired-end 100 bp reads. As for the original processing: SOAPnuke was used to process the raw data, throwing out any read that contained adapters or uncalled bases, had a mean Phred below 15, or lacked an exact constant-primer or identifier match. High-quality paired reads were merged with COPE v1.2.5, and unique nucleotide sequences were defined as clonotypes. MiTCR v1.1 was used to align the clonotypes against IMGT TRBV, TRBD and TRBJ reference segments. Analysis was restricted to V-J combinations with a frequency above 0.0001, which covered roughly 99% of repertoires. The TCS score was defined as F50 (clonal expansion) divided by E x V (chaos), with BLOSUM62-based TCRdist calculated between CDR3 peptides within each V-J. Welch's t-statistics and random forest reduced approximately 520 V-J features to 10 to 15, which were used in a naive Bayes classifier (R e1071). The Morisita-Horn index was used to measure how similar the thyroid and blood repertoires were. The public reads were run again by TCRdb, first through fastp at Q25 and then through MiXCR, and only productive beta chains were kept. Identical CDR3 protein sequences are pooled into one entry, listed with their most common genes and DNA. TCRdb assigned the V and J calls; the authors' analysis was not used. The sample yields 40,000 to 60,000 distinct CDR3 sequences; 45% to 65% were counted once. The leading ten clones occupy roughly 30% of the sample.

The junction shows trimming of 0 bases on V and 3 bases on J, plus 9 bases between the germline ends. The germline V gene gives CDR1 as MNHEY and CDR2 as SVGAGI. The CDR3, cysteine through phenylalanine, is 15 amino acids long. CDR3 DNA is the only sequence kept; it has 45 bases, read in frame from the first base. The clonotype comes from a man aged 18 to 35 with Graves' hyperthyroidism. This chain joins TRBV6-5 to TRBJ1-5; no D segment can be confidently identified. Sample: peripheral blood or thyroid tissue (not recorded which). The CDR3 region has the sequence CASSYSIGFNQPQHF. The nucleotides read TGTGCCAGCAGTTACTCGATAGGTTTCAATCAGCCCCAGCATTTT.